This T cell receptor beta chain was sequenced during a study of CXCR3-negative and CXCR3-positive naive CD8 T cells. Study outcomes and limitations: More hydrophobic TRB CDR3s were found in CXCR3-positive naive cells than in CXCR3-negative naive cells.

All TRB cDNA libraries came from 5' RACE performed with UMI labels. Following a re-call of the 5' RACE reads, TCRdb has one entry per CDR3 protein and lacks DNA. In total, the table holds about 89,000 distinct CDR3 sequences. The CDR3 has 16 amino acids. With regard to this clonotype: Its antigen is currently unknown.

The chain recombines TRBV12-3 or TRBV12-4 with TRBJ1-4; the TCRdb call, TRBD1, lacks DNA for checking. This receptor was obtained from a human donor in good health. Some clones in this sample may be carry-over from other donors' samples. The specimen was naive CXCR3+ CD8+ T cells from blood. This sample's subset: CD45RO-CCR7+CD27+CD95- naive CD8+ T cells expressing CXCR3 (TNR3+). Here the CDR3 reads CASSNRITATNEKLFF.